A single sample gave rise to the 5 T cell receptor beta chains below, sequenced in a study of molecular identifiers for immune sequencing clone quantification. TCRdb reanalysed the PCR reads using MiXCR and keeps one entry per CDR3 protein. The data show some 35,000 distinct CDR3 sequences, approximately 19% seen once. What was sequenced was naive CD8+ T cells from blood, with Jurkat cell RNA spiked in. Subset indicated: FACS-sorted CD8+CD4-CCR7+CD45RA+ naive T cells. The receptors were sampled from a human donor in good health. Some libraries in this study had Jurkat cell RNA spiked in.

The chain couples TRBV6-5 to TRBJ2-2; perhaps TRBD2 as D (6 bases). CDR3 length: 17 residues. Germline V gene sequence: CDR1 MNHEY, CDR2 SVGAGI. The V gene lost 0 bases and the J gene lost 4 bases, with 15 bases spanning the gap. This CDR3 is CASSYSVGGRSTGELFF. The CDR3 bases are TGTGCCAGCAGTTACTCTGTGGGGGGAAGGAGCACCGGGGAGCTGTTTTTT.

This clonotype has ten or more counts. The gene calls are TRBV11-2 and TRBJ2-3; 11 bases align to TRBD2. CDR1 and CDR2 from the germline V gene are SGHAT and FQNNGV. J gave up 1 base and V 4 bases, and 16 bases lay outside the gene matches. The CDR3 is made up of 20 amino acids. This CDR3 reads CASSSGGSFPLAGGTDTQYF. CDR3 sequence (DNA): TGTGCCAGCAGCTCAGGGGGATCATTTCCACTAGCGGGAGGCACAGATACGCAGTATTTT.

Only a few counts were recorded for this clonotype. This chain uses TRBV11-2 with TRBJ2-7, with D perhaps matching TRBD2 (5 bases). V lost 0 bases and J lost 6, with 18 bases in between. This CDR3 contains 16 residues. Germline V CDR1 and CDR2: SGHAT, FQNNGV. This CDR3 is CASSLDHGRGAGEQYF. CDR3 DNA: TGTGCCAGCAGCTTAGACCACGGACGGGGAGCTGGCGAGCAGTACTTC.

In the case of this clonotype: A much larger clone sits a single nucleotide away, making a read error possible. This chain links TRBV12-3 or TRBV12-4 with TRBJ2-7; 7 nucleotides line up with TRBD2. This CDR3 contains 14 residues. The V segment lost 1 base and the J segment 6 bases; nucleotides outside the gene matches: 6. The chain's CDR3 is CASSLGGSVCEQYF. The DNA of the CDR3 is TGTGCCAGCAGTTTAGGCGGGAGTGTGTGCGAGCAGTACTTC.

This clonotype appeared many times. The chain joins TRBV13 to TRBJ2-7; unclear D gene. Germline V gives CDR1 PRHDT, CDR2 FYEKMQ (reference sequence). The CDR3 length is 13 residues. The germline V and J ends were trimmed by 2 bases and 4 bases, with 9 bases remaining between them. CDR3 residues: CASSLNDGYEQYF. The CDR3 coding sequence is TGTGCCAGCAGCTTAAACGACGGGTACGAGCAGTACTTC.